This TCR beta chain was profiled in a study of early T cells in non-severe SARS-CoV-2 infection. For the study at large: With bulk RNA from unsorted whole blood as input, sequencing yielded unpaired chains.

TCRdb independently ran MiXCR on the 5' RACE reads; one entry per CDR3 protein. The repertoire holds 35,000 to 55,000 distinct CDR3 sequences, with roughly 23% as singletons. The sequencing used whole blood, collected at baseline. This receptor was identified in an adult who was a healthcare worker with PCR-confirmed SARS-CoV-2 infection or an uninfected control (not recorded which).

This CDR3 reads CASSLGGYGDTQYF. Here the CDR3 DNA reads TGTGCCAGCAGCTTAGGCGGGTACGGAGATACGCAGTATTTT. This chain uses TRBV7-2 with TRBJ2-3, with a weak D call TRBD2 (5 bases). Germline lookup yields CDR1 SGHTA and CDR2 FQGNSA. This CDR3 contains 14 residues. V lost 1 base and J lost 5, with 10 bases in between.